This T cell receptor beta chain originates from a study of T cells in Graves' hyperthyroidism and ophthalmopathy. On the study more broadly: Peripheral blood sampling occurred at initial diagnosis, before any treatment.

This clonotype has only one observation. Between the trimmed V and J ends, which lost 3 bases and 3 bases, there was a span of 3 bases. This CDR3 spans 12 amino acids. In germline, CDR1 is ENHRY, CDR2 SYGVKD. Diagnoses were made from clinical symptoms, serum measures (thyroxine and TRAb), thyroid ultrasound and orbital computed tomography. PBMCs were obtained from about 9.9 ml fresh peripheral blood. Regions amplified from RNA transcripts were the TCR beta CDR3 regions. First-round RT-PCR with HTBI primers amplified the TCR CDR3 region. TCRdb reanalysed the multiplex PCR reads using MiXCR and keeps one entry per CDR3 protein. In the table there are about 640,000 distinct CDR3 sequences, 20% to 25% of which are singletons.

The clonotype originates from a man between 25 and 39 years old with Graves' ophthalmopathy. V usage is TRBV10-3 and J usage is TRBJ1-5; D not resolved. Sequenced input: blood. CDR3 residues: CAISDPNQPQHF. DNA of the CDR3: TGTGCCATCAGTGATCCCAATCAGCCCCAGCATTTT.